The 18 T cell receptor beta chains below all came from one sample that was sequenced in a study of PD-1 blockade in classical Hodgkin lymphoma. As for time point: cycle 4 day 1 (C4D1), after less than 7 weeks of nivolumab. Each and every patient relapsed after autologous stem cell transplantation, and patients got differing brentuximab vedotin exposure. Measured with immunoSEQ multiplex PCR; TCRdb has only the in-frame clones, and not every one. The sample includes approximately 96,000 clones, 90% to 95% of them seen just once. This specimen consisted of peripheral blood mononuclear cells (PBMCs), obtained before the fourth cycle of nivolumab. The receptors here all came from a human donor with classical Hodgkin lymphoma.

DNA of the CDR3: TGCGCCAGCCTTAGCGGAGCGCTCTCCTACGAGCAGTACTTC. This gives the protein CASLSGALSYEQYF. The J gene is TRBJ2-7, the V gene TRBV10-1; a weak D match, TRBD2 (6 bases). The CDR3 loop spans 14 amino acids. Trimming cost V 8 bases and J 0 bases, with 14 bases left between them. Per the germline V gene, CDR1 is WNHNN and CDR2 is SYGVQD (reference sequence).

CDR3 region: CASSEAGRPNGYTF. CDR3 bases: TGTGCCAGCAGTGAAGCGGGACGGCCTAACGGCTACACCTTC. The chain carries TRBV6-1 and TRBJ1-2; TRBD1 is a possible D gene (5 bases). CDR1 is MNHNS, CDR2 SASEGT, per germline. V was shortened by 0 bases and J by 8 bases, with 13 bases between the two germline ends. The CDR3 consists of 14 residues.

This clone was observed once. The V call is TRBV19, the J call TRBJ2-5; 7 bases fit TRBD2. V lost 1 base to trimming and J lost 5 bases; unmatched junction nucleotides: 13. This CDR3 is 17 amino acids long. From germline, CDR1 is LNHDA and CDR2 SQIVND (reference sequence). CDR3 residues: CASSIGAGDAYGETQYF. The CDR3 bases are TGTGCCAGTAGTATAGGGGCGGGAGATGCCTACGGGGAGACCCAGTACTTC.

The V and J genes are TRBV6-4 and TRBJ1-5; tentatively, D is TRBD1 (6 bases). Germline CDR1 and CDR2: MRHNA and SNTAGT. The CDR3 has 14 amino acids. V lost 3 bases and J lost 2, with 8 bases in between. CDR3 coding DNA: TGTGCCAGCAGTGAACAGGGTGGCAATCAGCCCCAGCATTTT. Amino acid sequence: CASSEQGGNQPQHF.

The chain's CDR3 is CASSEGENYGYTF. CDR3 DNA: TGCGCCAGCAGTGAGGGGGAAAACTATGGCTACACCTTC. The chain combines TRBV10-1 with TRBJ1-2, with D unclear. The CDR3 loop spans 13 amino acids. Looked up from germline, CDR1 is WNHNN and CDR2 is SYGVQD (reference sequence). The V and J ends lost 2 bases and 2 bases respectively, with 6 bases between them.

In nucleotides, the CDR3 is TGTGCCAGCAGCCCCACGGCTCTCTACGAGCAGTACTTC. This translates into CASSPTALYEQYF. The chain carries TRBV11-1 and TRBJ2-7; the D is unclear. The CDR3 is 13 residues long. With 5 bases removed from V and 3 bases from J, the gap between germline ends came to 11 bases. Per the germline V gene, CDR1 is SGHAT and CDR2 is FQDESV (reference sequence).

The chain recombines TRBV27 with TRBJ2-7; 9 nucleotides match TRBD2. The V gene's germline CDR1 is MNHEY and CDR2 SMNVEV (reference sequence). The CDR3 is made up of 15 amino acids. J gave up 3 bases and V 7 bases, and 10 bases lay outside the gene matches. The CDR3 spells CASKVFSGSLYEQYF. In DNA, the CDR3 is TGTGCCAGCAAGGTTTTTAGCGGGAGTCTCTACGAGCAGTACTTC.

This chain joins TRBV6-6 and TRBJ1-1; D is perhaps TRBD1 (6 bases). The V gene lost 9 bases and the J gene lost 4 bases, with 12 bases spanning the gap. Per germline, CDR1 MNHNY and CDR2 SVGAGI (reference sequence). The CDR3 is 12 residues long. The CDR3 loop reads CASYRVVTEAFF. For the CDR3, the DNA is TGTGCCAGTTACAGGGTAGTCACTGAAGCTTTCTTT.

This sequence joins TRBV4-1 and TRBJ1-3; D is undetermined. V lost 1 base and J lost 0, with 7 bases in between. The germline gives CDR1 MGHRA, CDR2 YSYEKL. The CDR3 contains 15 residues. The CDR3 sequence: CASSQGRSSGNTIYF. CDR3 bases: TGCGCCAGCAGCCAAGGCAGGAGCTCTGGAAACACCATATATTTT.

The V and J genes are TRBV6-1 and TRBJ2-7, with 10 bases lining up with TRBD1. Germline V lookup: CDR1 MNHNS, CDR2 SASEGT. This CDR3 is built from 15 residues. Trimming at V came to 3 bases and at J to 7 bases, leaving 9 bases not matched to a gene. The CDR3 reads CASSDAGQGFREQYF. CDR3 sequence (DNA): TGTGCCAGCAGTGACGCGGGACAGGGGTTCCGGGAGCAGTACTTC.

The CDR3 sequence is CASSPGGQGNQPQHF. DNA for the CDR3: TGTGCCAGCAGTCCAGGGGGCCAGGGCAATCAGCCCCAGCATTTT. The V call is TRBV5-4, the J call TRBJ1-5, with TRBD1 matching over 8 bases. The CDR3 sequence is 15 residues long. With V trimmed by 5 bases and J by 2 bases, 6 bases remained unmatched. Germline CDR1 reads SGHNT; CDR2 reads YYREEE (reference sequence).

This clone has just one count. The gene calls are TRBV9 and TRBJ2-3, with 13 positions matching TRBD2. CDR1 SGDLS and CDR2 YYNGEE come from the germline V gene. This CDR3 spans 17 amino acids. Losses at the gene ends were 4 bases for V and 3 bases for J; bases not matched to a gene: 8. CDR3 sequence: CASSLPTSGRSTDTQYF. CDR3 nucleotide sequence: TGTGCCAGCAGCCTACCGACTAGCGGGAGGAGTACAGATACGCAGTATTTT. The full variable domain, with the rest looked up from reference TRBV9 and TRBJ2-3, is DSGVTQTPKHLITATGQRVTLRCSPRSGDLSVYWYQQSLDQGLQFLIQYYNGEERAKGNILERFSAQQFPDLHSELNLSSLELGDSALYFCASSLPTSGRSTDTQYFGPGTRLTVL.

This chain connects TRBV9 to TRBJ2-3; D possibly corresponds to TRBD1 (6 bases). The V end was cut by 0 bases, the J end by 4 bases, with 15 bases between. CDR1 SGDLS and CDR2 YYNGEE come from the germline V gene. The length of the CDR3 is 16 residues. The CDR3 region is CASSVGGHRASDTQYF. CDR3 DNA: TGTGCCAGCAGCGTAGGCGGGCACAGGGCTTCAGATACGCAGTATTTT. The full variable domain, with the rest looked up from reference TRBV9 and TRBJ2-3, is DSGVTQTPKHLITATGQRVTLRCSPRSGDLSVYWYQQSLDQGLQFLIQYYNGEERAKGNILERFSAQQFPDLHSELNLSSLELGDSALYFCASSVGGHRASDTQYFGPGTRLTVL.

The chain carries TRBV5-8 and TRBJ2-5; 9 positions match TRBD1. J gave up 3 bases and V 4 bases, and 4 bases lay outside the gene matches. CDR1 SGHTS and CDR2 YDEGEE come from the germline V gene. The CDR3 covers 14 residues. The CDR3 DNA is TGTGCCAGCAGCCTGGGACAGGGAGAAGAGACCCAGTACTTC. It is translated as CASSLGQGEETQYF. The full variable domain, in which reference TRBV5-8 and TRBJ2-5 provide the parts outside the CDR3, is EAGVTQSPTHLIKTRGQQATLRCSPISGHTSVYWYQQALGLGLQFLLWYDEGEERNRGNFPPRFSGRQFPNYSSELNVNALELEDSALYLCASSLGQGEETQYFGPGTRLLVL.

This chain links TRBV28 with TRBJ1-5; no definite D call. The CDR3 length is 15 residues. CDR1 MDHEN and CDR2 SYDVKM come from the germline V gene. V was trimmed by 6 bases and J by 0 bases, leaving 12 bases between them. The CDR3 sequence is CASSPTGISNQPQHF. CDR3 sequence (DNA): TGTGCCAGCAGCCCGACGGGGATTAGCAATCAGCCCCAGCATTTT.

The chain uses TRBV28 and TRBJ2-3; no definite D call. Between the trimmed V and J ends, which lost 1 base and 8 bases, there was a span of 13 bases. Germline V gene lookup returns CDR1 MDHEN and CDR2 SYDVKM. This CDR3 is 14 amino acids long. In DNA form, the CDR3 reads TGTGCCAGCAGTTTATTGATCCCCCGAGGTACGCAGTATTTT. This sequence encodes CASSLLIPRGTQYF.

The V gene is TRBV6-1, the J gene TRBJ1-4; 10 nucleotides match TRBD1. V shed 3 bases, J shed 7 bases, and the junction held 2 bases outside the gene matches. CDR1 and CDR2 from the germline V gene are MNHNS and SASEGT. The CDR3 covers 14 residues. The CDR3 protein is CASSEGQGSEKLFF. In DNA form, the CDR3 reads TGTGCCAGCAGTGAGGGACAGGGGAGTGAAAAACTGTTTTTT.

The rearrangement uses TRBV4-1 and TRBJ2-1; TRBD2 might be the D (5 bases). This CDR3 is built from 16 residues. Trimming shortened V by 6 bases and J by 0 bases, and 15 bases separated the two germline ends. Germline CDR1 is MGHRA and CDR2 is YSYEKL. This chain's CDR3 is CASRRTSSPSYNEQFF. In DNA, the CDR3 is TGCGCCAGCAGACGTACTAGTTCCCCCTCCTACAATGAGCAGTTCTTC.